This TCR beta chain was profiled in a study of T cells after somatic rescue of genetic block. The assay was immunoSEQ multiplex PCR, and TCRdb's table has in-frame clones only and misses some. The sample has about 72,000 clones, roughly 91% seen once; the top ten hold 2.8%. The length of the CDR3 is 13 residues. V lost 6 bases and J lost 3, with 12 bases in between. The V gene's germline CDR1 is MNHEY and CDR2 SVGAGI. This receptor was obtained from a man younger than 45. Material for sequencing was peripheral blood mononuclear cells (PBMCs). This rearrangement joins TRBV6-5 to TRBJ2-7; maybe TRBD1 (6 bases). DNA for the CDR3: TGTGCCAGCAGACGGGACAACCACTACGAGCAGTACTTC. Translating it yields CASRRDNHYEQYF.